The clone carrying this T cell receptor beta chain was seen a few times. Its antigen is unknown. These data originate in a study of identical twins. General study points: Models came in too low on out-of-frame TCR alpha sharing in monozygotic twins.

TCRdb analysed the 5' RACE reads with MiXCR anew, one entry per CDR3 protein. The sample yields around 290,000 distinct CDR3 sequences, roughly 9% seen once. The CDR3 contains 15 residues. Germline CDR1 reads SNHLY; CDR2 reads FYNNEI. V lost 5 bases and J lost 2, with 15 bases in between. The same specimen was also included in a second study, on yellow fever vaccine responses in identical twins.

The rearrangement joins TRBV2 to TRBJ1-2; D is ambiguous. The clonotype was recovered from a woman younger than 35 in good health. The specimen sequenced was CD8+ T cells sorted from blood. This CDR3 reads CASSLPDKTNYGYTF. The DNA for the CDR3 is TGTGCCAGCAGTCTCCCCGACAAGACGAACTATGGCTACACCTTC. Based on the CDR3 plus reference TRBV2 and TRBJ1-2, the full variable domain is EPEVTQTPSHQVTQMGQEVILRCVPISNHLYFYWYRQILGQKVEFLVSFYNNEISEKSEIFDDQFSVERPDGSNFTLKIRSTKLEDSAMYFCASSLPDKTNYGYTFGSGTRLTVV.